Below, 6 T cell receptor beta chains from the same sample are listed, as sequenced in a study of beta chain features in type 1 diabetes. Study conclusions and caveats: Significant though moderate, a shortening of TCRB CDR3s appeared in all four CD4+ subsets of Type 1 diabetes patients.

Their antigens remain unidentified. Of the isolated RNA, all was reverse transcribed, and so the sequenced material was expressed TCRB transcripts. The assay was immunoSEQ multiplex PCR, and TCRdb's table has in-frame clones only and misses some. The repertoire holds under 300,000 clones, with 20% to 25% as singletons. Material: naive CD4+ T cells from blood. These receptors were collected from a woman in her 30s with type 1 diabetes.

The chain joins TRBV11-3 to TRBJ2-7; D may be TRBD2 (6 bases). Germline V gene data show CDR1 as SGHNT and CDR2 as YENEEA. CDR3 length: 14 residues. V was clipped by 2 bases and J by 1 base, with 9 bases between them. CDR3 in DNA: TGTGCCAGCAGCTTACGGGACTCTTCCTACGAGCAGTACTTC. Protein product: CASSLRDSSYEQYF.

There are a few counts of this clone. The V gene is TRBV4-2, the J gene TRBJ2-5; 11 bases map to TRBD2. The V gene end was trimmed by 0 bases and the J gene end by 6 bases; junction bases not matched to a gene: 3. The length of the CDR3 is 15 residues. Per the germline V gene, CDR1 is LGHNA and CDR2 is YNFKEQ. CDR3: CASSQETSGMQTQYF. CDR3 sequence (DNA): TGTGCCAGCAGCCAAGAGACTAGCGGGATGCAGACCCAGTACTTC.

Only a few counts were recorded for this clone. The chain has TRBV6-4 and TRBJ2-2; 10 bases map to TRBD2. Trimming took 6 bases from V and 4 from J; bases not matched to a gene: 17. CDR3 length: 19 amino acids. Germline-derived CDR1 and CDR2 are MRHNA and SNTAGT. The CDR3 loop reads CASSDLGYFGTSVTGELFF. CDR3 bases: TGTGCCAGCAGCGACCTAGGCTACTTCGGGACTAGCGTCACCGGGGAGCTGTTTTTT.

This chain links TRBV29-1 with TRBJ2-1; TRBD1 agrees at 11 bases. The J segment lost 4 bases and the V segment lost 6 bases, leaving 5 bases of the junction unmatched. The CDR3 sequence is 14 residues long. Per the germline V gene, CDR1 is SQVTM and CDR2 is ANQGSEA. The CDR3 DNA sequence: TGCAGCGTGAAGGACAGGGGGCCATACAATGAGCAGTTCTTC. This translates into CSVKDRGPYNEQFF.

This clone was observed a handful of times. V and J are TRBV19 and TRBJ2-1; 8 positions agree with TRBD1. Germline loops: CDR1 LNHDA, CDR2 SQIVND (reference sequence). Germline trimming cut 6 bases from V and 15 bases from J; bases unmatched to any gene: 7. The length of the CDR3 is 11 residues. The CDR3 DNA follows: TGTGCCAGTAGCGACAGGGGTGTTTCGTTCTTC. This gives the protein CASSDRGVSFF.

This clone showed up just a few times. Other DNA sequences in the same sample also yield this CDR3. The chain carries TRBV4-1 and TRBJ1-2; 7 positions agree with TRBD1. The germline V gene has CDR1 MGHRA and CDR2 YSYEKL. CDR3 length: 14 residues. Trimming at V came to 4 bases and at J to 0 bases, leaving 2 bases not matched to a gene. This chain's CDR3 is CASSRDRTNYGYTF. CDR3 nucleotides: TGCGCCAGCAGCCGGGACAGAACTAACTATGGCTACACCTTC.